The T cell receptor (beta chain) under discussion was sequenced for a study of Graves' ophthalmopathy and Graves' hyperthyroidism. In the study overall: Prior to any treatment, peripheral blood was collected at the time of initial diagnosis.

V shed 8 bases, J shed 7 bases, and the junction held 8 bases outside the gene matches. The CDR3 has 13 residues. Study outcomes and limitations: Also, most clonotypes expanded in the thyroid above 0.001 frequency appeared in blood.

In this sample, this clonotype turned up many times. What it binds is not known. Hyperthyroidism cases were recent diagnoses of under 2 months' duration in people aged 18 to 65. As the template, RNA transcripts were used to amplify TCR beta CDR3 regions. First-round RT-PCR used HTBI primers; second-round multiplex PCR followed. TCRdb analysed the multiplex PCR reads with MiXCR anew, one entry per CDR3 protein. The table includes roughly 410,000 distinct CDR3 sequences, just over 15% detected once. The clonotype originates from a woman aged 18-35 years with stable Graves' hyperthyroidism. What was sequenced was peripheral blood. The gene calls are TRBV12-3 or TRBV12-4 and TRBJ2-5; 9 nucleotides line up with TRBD2. CDR3 nucleotides: TGTGCCAGCTCCACGGGACTAGCTCCGACCCAGTACTTC. Amino acids: CASSTGLAPTQYF.